The rows below give T cell receptor beta chains drawn from one sample of a study of T cell changes during pregnancy in multiple sclerosis. This table comes from immunoSEQ multiplex PCR, and its TCRdb copy is limited to in-frame clones, with some not included. The sample lists about 50,000 clones, roughly 94% occurring once. Sequenced here: CD4+ T cells from peripheral blood mononuclear cells, sampled in the third trimester of pregnancy. These TCRs come from a female donor with multiple sclerosis, enrolled in a pregnancy study. CDR3s include the opening cysteine and the closing phenylalanine or tryptophan. Each record gives: J gene, CDR3 length, V gene, CDR3 protein.

j_call: TRBJ2-7
cdr3_length: 14
v_call: TRBV19
cdr3_aa: CATAGTGGSYEQYF

j_call: TRBJ1-5
cdr3_length: 14
v_call: TRBV25-1
cdr3_aa: CASSGAGSNQPQHF

j_call: TRBJ2-1
cdr3_length: 13
v_call: TRBV5-1
cdr3_aa: CASQTTTYNEQFF

j_call: TRBJ1-5
cdr3_length: 16
v_call: TRBV6-1
cdr3_aa: CASSDSIRDRNQPQHF

j_call: TRBJ1-2
cdr3_length: 12
v_call: TRBV5-1
cdr3_aa: CASSRSSGVYTF

j_call: TRBJ1-5
cdr3_length: 15
v_call: TRBV5-6
cdr3_aa: CASSLGQGNFQPQHF

j_call: TRBJ1-1
cdr3_length: 14
v_call: TRBV14
cdr3_aa: CASSQTGLDAEAFF

j_call: TRBJ2-5
cdr3_length: 15
v_call: TRBV4-1
cdr3_aa: CASSQTGGKQETQYF

j_call: TRBJ2-7
cdr3_length: 17
v_call: TRBV7-8
cdr3_aa: CASSLEGRGRKTYEQYF

j_call: TRBJ1-5
cdr3_length: 14
v_call: TRBV7-2
cdr3_aa: CASSPGGEGQPQHF

j_call: TRBJ1-3
cdr3_length: 20
v_call: TRBV5-1
cdr3_aa: CASSLGTGGFGSISGNTIYF

j_call: TRBJ2-5
cdr3_length: 15
v_call: TRBV7-8
cdr3_aa: CASSKTSGNQETQYF

j_call: TRBJ2-1
cdr3_length: 17
v_call: TRBV4-1
cdr3_aa: CASSQIPTSGFYNEQFF